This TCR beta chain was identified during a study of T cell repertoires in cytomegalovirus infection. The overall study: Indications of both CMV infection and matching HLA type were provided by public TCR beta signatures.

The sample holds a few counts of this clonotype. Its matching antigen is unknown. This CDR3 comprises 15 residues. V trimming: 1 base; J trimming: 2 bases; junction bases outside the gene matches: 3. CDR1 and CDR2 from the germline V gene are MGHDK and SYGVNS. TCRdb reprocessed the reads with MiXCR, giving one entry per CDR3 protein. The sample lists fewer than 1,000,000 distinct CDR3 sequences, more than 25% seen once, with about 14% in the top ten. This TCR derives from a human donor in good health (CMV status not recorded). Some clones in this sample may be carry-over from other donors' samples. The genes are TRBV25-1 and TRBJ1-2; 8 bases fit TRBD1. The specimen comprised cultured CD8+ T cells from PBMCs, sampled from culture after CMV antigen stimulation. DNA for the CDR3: TGTGCCAGCAGTGAATGGGGACAGGCGAACTATGGCTACACCTTC. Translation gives CASSEWGQANYGYTF.